Listed below are T cell receptor beta chains from one sample, sequenced in a study of T cell repertoires in cytomegalovirus infection. TCRdb independently ran MiXCR on the reads; one entry per CDR3 protein. Of approximately 170,000 distinct CDR3 sequences listed, approximately 15% are singletons. Sequenced sample: PBMCs. The receptors were sampled from a human donor in good health (CMV status not recorded). Some clones in this sample may be carry-over from other donors' samples. Each CDR3 is given with its conserved first and last residue. Each record gives: D gene, clone size, J gene, V gene, CDR3 DNA, CDR3 protein. A D gene is named only where the DNA matches it firmly. Rows give clone size only sometimes, using once, few, many, or a class for an expanded clone.

>.|.|TRBJ2-7|TRBV5-6
TGTGCCAGCAGCTGGGGGACCCCTGGCCACGAGCAGTACTTC
CASSWGTPGHEQYF
>.|many|TRBJ2-7|TRBV7-8
TGTGCCAGCAGCCCCCAGACAATCTTCTACGAGCAGTACTTC
CASSPQTIFYEQYF
>.|.|TRBJ1-5|TRBV2
TGTGCCAGCAGTGAAGAGTTTGTGGCTAGCAATCAGCCCCAGCATTTT
CASSEEFVASNQPQHF
>TRBD2|few|TRBJ2-1|TRBV12-5
TGTGCTAGTGGTTTGGTACGCGGGAGGGAATACAATGAGCAGTTCTTC
CASGLVRGREYNEQFF
>.|few|TRBJ2-2|TRBV7-6
TGTGCCAGCAGCTTATATGGGCACACCGGGGAGCTGTTTTTT
CASSLYGHTGELFF
>TRBD2|few|TRBJ2-1|TRBV5-5
TGTGCCAGCAGCTTGGCCGGCGGGAGACATCATGAGCAGTTCTTC
CASSLAGGRHHEQFF
>TRBD1|few|TRBJ1-5|TRBV11-2
TGTGCCAGCAGCTTGGCGCCGACAGGGGTGGGTCAGCCCCAGCATTTT
CASSLAPTGVGQPQHF
>.|.|TRBJ2-7|TRBV20-1
TGCAGTGCTAGAGTCCCCACAGTGACCTACGAGCAGTACTTC
CSARVPTVTYEQYF
>.|few|TRBJ2-7|TRBV7-9
TGTGCCAGCAGCTTAGTCGAGGTCTACGAGCAGTACTTC
CASSLVEVYEQYF
>.|.|TRBJ2-3|TRBV5-6
TGTGCCAGCAGTTTGGACCTAGGAACAACAGATACGCAGTATTTT
CASSLDLGTTDTQYF
>.|many|TRBJ2-5|TRBV7-2
TGTGCCAGCAGCTTAATGAACGGAGAGACCCAGTACTTC
CASSLMNGETQYF
>.|.|TRBJ1-5|TRBV10-2
TGCGCCAGCAGTGAGTCAGGAGGGGACAATCAGCCCCAGCATTTT
CASSESGGDNQPQHF
>.|few|TRBJ1-1|TRBV24-1
TGTGCCACCAGTGCGCAGGGCGTGAACACTGAAGCTTTCTTT
CATSAQGVNTEAFF
>.|few|TRBJ2-1|TRBV29-1
TGCAGCGTTGAACCGCGTAAGAGCTCCTACAATGAGCAGTTCTTC
CSVEPRKSSYNEQFF
>TRBD1|.|TRBJ1-1|TRBV11-2
TGTGCCAGCAGCCCACTCAGGGGGAAATACACTGAAGCTTTCTTT
CASSPLRGKYTEAFF
>.|many|TRBJ2-2|TRBV19
TGTGCCAGTAGTATTGGGGGATTCGACGGCGGGGAGCTGTTTTTT
CASSIGGFDGGELFF
>TRBD2|few|TRBJ2-5|TRBV29-1
TGCAGCGTTGAATGGCGGGAGGGCCTAGAGACCCAGTACTTC
CSVEWREGLETQYF
>.|many|TRBJ1-5|TRBV7-2
TGTGCCAGCAGCTTACAGGTCAATCAGCCCCAGCATTTT
CASSLQVNQPQHF
>.|.|TRBJ1-1|TRBV18
TGTGCCACCTCTGAGACTGAAATCCGTGAAGCTTTCTTT
CATSETEIREAFF
>.|few|TRBJ1-5|TRBV19
TGTGCCAGTAGTATCCCCAGGTTAAGCAATCAGCCCCAGCATTTT
CASSIPRLSNQPQHF
>.|.|TRBJ2-3|TRBV29-1
TGCAGCGTTAGGGTGTCGACATCCACAGATACGCAGTATTTT
CSVRVSTSTDTQYF
>TRBD2|many|TRBJ2-1|TRBV5-4
TGTGCCAGCAGCTTGATTTCTAGCGGGGACAATGAGCAGTTCTTC
CASSLISSGDNEQFF
>.|few|TRBJ2-1|TRBV2
TGTGCCAGCAGTGAAATGAGGGCAGCTAGCCCACGGCAGTTCTTC
CASSEMRAASPRQFF
>TRBD1|many|TRBJ1-5|TRBV4-1
TGCGCCAGCAGCATCACACAGGGGAGGATCAATCAGCCCCAGCATTTT
CASSITQGRINQPQHF
>TRBD1|.|TRBJ2-7|TRBV5-4
TGTGCCAGCAGCTGGGACAGGGGCTACAAGCAGTACTTC
CASSWDRGYKQYF
>TRBD1|.|TRBJ2-7|TRBV6-2/TRBV6-3
TGTGCCAGCGCCTCGCGCGGACAGGGTAGGGGCTACGAGCAGTACTTC
CASASRGQGRGYEQYF
>TRBD1|few|TRBJ2-1|TRBV28
TGTGCCAGCAGTTTCAGCCTCGGGACAGGGGGGCCCAACTCTCTTTACAATGAGCAGTTCTTC
CASSFSLGTGGPNSLYNEQFF
>TRBD2|.|TRBJ2-1|TRBV7-3
TGTGCCAGCAGCTGTCGGACTAGCGGGACTAGTGAGCAGTTCTTC
CASSCRTSGTSEQFF
>.|.|TRBJ2-1|TRBV19
TGTGCCAGTAGTATAGATTCGGGGACACCAAGCTCCTACAATGAGCAGTTCTTC
CASSIDSGTPSSYNEQFF
>.|.|TRBJ2-1|TRBV5-1
TGCGCCAGCAGCGACAGCTACAATGAGCAGTTCTTC
CASSDSYNEQFF
>TRBD1|.|TRBJ1-5|TRBV6-5
TGTGCCAGCAGTCCAGACAGGGTTCGCAATCAGCCCCAGCATTTT
CASSPDRVRNQPQHF
>.|.|TRBJ1-1|TRBV29-1
TGCAGCGTTGAAAGTCAGGGGCGAACTGAAGCTTTCTTT
CSVESQGRTEAFF
>.|many|TRBJ1-3|TRBV6-5
TGTGCCAGCAGTTACTACCCGAGTGTCTCTGGAAACACCATATATTTT
CASSYYPSVSGNTIYF
>TRBD1|few|TRBJ2-7|TRBV5-1
TGCGCCAGCAGCTTCCGTCCAGGGACAGTGTCCTACGAGCAGTACTTC
CASSFRPGTVSYEQYF
>TRBD1|.|TRBJ2-1|TRBV10-3
TGTGCCATCAATGGACAGGGATACAATGAGCAGTTCTTC
CAINGQGYNEQFF
>.|many|TRBJ2-7|TRBV7-8
TGTGCCAGCAGCGCCTTAGCAGTAAGCTCCTACGAGCAGTACTTC
CASSALAVSSYEQYF
>.|few|TRBJ1-5|TRBV12-3/TRBV12-4
TGTGCCAGCAGTTTTTCCAGGGCAGGTCAGCCCCAGCATTTT
CASSFSRAGQPQHF
>.|many|TRBJ2-1|TRBV25-1
TGTGCCAGCAGTGCACTAGGGGGAGGCTCCTACAATGAGCAGTTCTTC
CASSALGGGSYNEQFF
>.|many|TRBJ1-2|TRBV7-9
TGTGCCAGCAGCTTAGCCCACAGGGAGTTCAATGGCTACACCTTC
CASSLAHREFNGYTF
>.|.|TRBJ2-3|TRBV2
TGTGCCAGCAGTGACTACCTGGGGGGGGCCAACGGGGATACGCAGTATTTT
CASSDYLGGANGDTQYF
>.|.|TRBJ2-6|TRBV29-1
TGCAGCGTTGAATACCCGGTTAGCTCTGGGGCCAACGTCCTGACTTTC
CSVEYPVSSGANVLTF
>.|few|TRBJ2-2|TRBV2
TGTGCCAGCAGTGAAATGGGACCTATTACGAACACCGGGGAGCTGTTTTTT
CASSEMGPITNTGELFF
>TRBD2|few|TRBJ2-7|TRBV20-1
TGCAGTGCTAGAGGAGGTAGCGGGAGCTCCTACGAGCAGTACTTC
CSARGGSGSSYEQYF
>TRBD1|.|TRBJ1-5|TRBV12-3/TRBV12-4
TGTGCCAGCAGTGCCGCCACAGGGGTCCCCCATCAGCCCCAGCATTTT
CASSAATGVPHQPQHF
>.|many|TRBJ2-7|TRBV7-2
TGTGCCAGCAGCTTAGGGGACTTAACCTACGAGCAGTACTTC
CASSLGDLTYEQYF
>TRBD2|.|TRBJ2-3|TRBV20-1
TGCAGTGCCGTTGCGGGGGGAGTCACAGATACGCAGTATTTT
CSAVAGGVTDTQYF
>.|many|TRBJ2-3|TRBV7-2
TGTGCCAGCAGCACAGACGGGACCACCGGGGATACGCAGTATTTT
CASSTDGTTGDTQYF
>TRBD1|.|TRBJ2-7|TRBV6-2/TRBV6-3
TGTGCCAGCGCCTGGACAGGGGTCGAGTACGAGCAGTACTTC
CASAWTGVEYEQYF
>.|.|TRBJ1-5|TRBV19
TGTGCCAGTAGTGACCCGATATCGCATCGCAATCAGCCCCAGCATTTT
CASSDPISHRNQPQHF
>.|.|TRBJ1-1|TRBV6-2/TRBV6-3
TGTGCCAGCAGTTACTCGAAATTCAGAAACACTGAAGCTTTCTTT
CASSYSKFRNTEAFF
>.|many|TRBJ2-5|TRBV7-8
TGTGCCAGCAGCTCCTGGCGCCGAGGGGGTAAAGAGACCCAGTACTTC
CASSSWRRGGKETQYF
>.|many|TRBJ1-2|TRBV7-9
TGTGCCAGCAGCCGCGGACTTAACTATGGCTACACCTTC
CASSRGLNYGYTF
>.|.|TRBJ2-7|TRBV30
TGTGCCTGGGCCTTGGGCTACGAGCAGTACTTC
CAWALGYEQYF
>TRBD1|many|TRBJ1-6|TRBV7-9
TGTGCCAGCAGCTCCATGACAGGGGGGGATTCACCCCTCCACTTT
CASSSMTGGDSPLHF
>.|many|TRBJ1-1|TRBV15
TGTGCCACCAGCAGAGATTTTACCGGGGGGAACACTGAAGCTTTCTTT
CATSRDFTGGNTEAFF
>TRBD2|.|TRBJ2-1|TRBV28
TGTGCCAGCAGCTTCCCCGGGACTAGCGGGAGACGGTTCTTC
CASSFPGTSGRRFF
>.|.|TRBJ2-5|TRBV18
TGTGCCAGCTCACCTAAGCAAGAGACCCAGTACTTC
CASSPKQETQYF
>TRBD1|few|TRBJ2-7|TRBV18
TGTGCCAGCTCACCACCCCGGGGAGACAGACAGGGCTCCTACGAGCAGTACTTC
CASSPPRGDRQGSYEQYF
>TRBD2|.|TRBJ2-1|TRBV5-1
TGCGCCAGCACCCCTCTAGCGGGGGGGCCGGGAGAGCAGTTCTTC
CASTPLAGGPGEQFF
>TRBD1|.|TRBJ2-7|TRBV28
TGTGCCAGCAGTATCCCGACAGGGTCCTACGAGCAGTACTTC
CASSIPTGSYEQYF